A single sample is the source of the 27 T cell receptor beta chains below, sequenced in a study of identical twins. Using its own MiXCR run on the 5' RACE reads, TCRdb lists one record per CDR3 protein. Of under 250,000 distinct CDR3 sequences listed, 6% to 8.5% are singletons. The same sample was also studied in work on yellow fever vaccine responses in identical twins.

Sequencing was done on a sample of CD8+ T cells sorted from blood. Every receptor here comes from a woman under 30 in good health.

This chain uses TRBV24-1 with TRBJ2-7, with TRBD1 identical over 7 bases. With 3 bases clipped from V and 2 bases from J, the junction kept 9 bases outside the gene matches. The CDR3 sequence is 16 residues long. Germline CDR1 is KGHDR and CDR2 is SFDVKD. This CDR3 is CATSDKTGARTYEQYF. DNA of the CDR3: TGTGCCACCAGTGATAAAACAGGGGCGAGAACCTACGAGCAGTACTTC.

This clonotype was seen a handful of times. The V call is TRBV7-9, the J call TRBJ2-1; D gene uncertain. This CDR3 has 14 amino acids. The V and J ends lost 2 bases and 7 bases respectively, with 12 bases between them. Germline V CDR1 and CDR2: SEHNR, FQNEAQ (reference sequence). The CDR3 DNA follows: TGTGCCAGCAGCTTATTGTTGGGCGAGAATGAGCAGTTCTTC. It encodes CASSLLLGENEQFF. Full variable domain (outside the CDR3, taken from reference TRBV7-9 and TRBJ2-1): DTGVSQNPRHKITKRGQNVTFRCDPISEHNRLYWYRQTLGQGPEFLTYFQNEAQLEKSRLLSDRFSAERPKGSFSTLEIQRTEQGDSAMYLCASSLLLGENEQFFGPGTRLTVL.

The chain recombines TRBV29-1 with TRBJ2-2; TRBD2 aligns across 7 bases. The CDR3 is 15 amino acids. The trim removed 1 base at V and 6 bases at J, leaving 8 bases unmatched. From germline, CDR1 is SQVTM and CDR2 ANQGSEA. CDR3 region: CSVEATVGGSGELFF. The CDR3 DNA is TGCAGCGTTGAAGCAACTGTGGGAGGGTCCGGGGAGCTGTTTTTT.

At least ten counts were recorded for this clonotype. The gene calls are TRBV10-3 and TRBJ1-1; D is possibly TRBD1 (5 bases). Per germline, CDR1 ENHRY and CDR2 SYGVKD. CDR3 length: 13 amino acids. With 10 bases removed from V and 4 bases from J, the gap between germline ends came to 16 bases. CDR3 DNA sequence: TGTGCCACCCGTGTCGGGGGTGGCACTGAAGCTTTCTTT. Its protein is CATRVGGGTEAFF.

The V gene is TRBV4-1, the J gene TRBJ2-1, with a possible D match to TRBD1 (7 bases). The ends were cut back, 0 bases at V and 8 bases at J, with 17 bases in the middle. Per the germline V gene, CDR1 is MGHRA and CDR2 is YSYEKL. The length of the CDR3 is 16 residues. CDR3 residues: CASSQDMAGQSYEQFF. CDR3 nucleotide sequence: TGCGCCAGCAGCCAAGATATGGCGGGACAGAGCTATGAGCAGTTCTTC.

This clonotype occurred many times. The chain links TRBV11-2 to TRBJ2-7, with a tentative D call TRBD1 (6 bases). Trimming stripped 0 bases from V and 2 bases from J, with 8 bases between. From germline, CDR1 is SGHAT and CDR2 FQNNGV. The CDR3 has 14 amino acids. CDR3 DNA sequence: TGTGCCAGCAGCTTAGATCCAGGGGCCTACGAGCAGTACGTC. Protein: CASSLDPGAYEQYV.

This clonotype was seen repeatedly, ten times or more. The rearrangement joins TRBV20-1 to TRBJ2-2; TRBD2 agrees at 12 bases. CDR1 and CDR2 (germline): DFQATT, SNEGSKA (reference sequence). V lost 0 bases, J lost 3 bases, and 5 bases stayed unmatched. This CDR3 comprises 17 residues. The CDR3 is CSARDLAGGPDTGELFF. Written as DNA, the CDR3 is TGCAGTGCTAGAGACCTAGCGGGGGGGCCAGACACCGGGGAGCTGTTTTTT.

The genes are TRBV7-9 and TRBJ1-2; tentative D call: TRBD1 (5 bases). Germline V gene data show CDR1 as SEHNR and CDR2 as FQNEAQ (reference sequence). Trimming took off 2 bases at V and 5 bases at J, with 12 bases between the two ends. This CDR3 spans 14 amino acids. The CDR3 reads CASSLIRADYGYTF. The CDR3 region has the DNA TGTGCCAGCAGCTTAATCAGGGCAGATTATGGCTACACCTTC.

This clonotype turned up a few times. V and J are TRBV11-2 and TRBJ2-7; 11 nucleotides align to TRBD2. V dropped 5 bases and J dropped 4; count of bases not matched to a gene: 7. The length of the CDR3 is 15 residues. CDR1 and CDR2 from the germline V gene are SGHAT and FQNNGV. CDR3 in DNA: TGTGCCAGCAGCCAAAAGGGACTAGCGGATTACGAGCAGTACTTC. Translated, it gives CASSQKGLADYEQYF.

This clonotype was counted at least ten times. V is TRBV12-5 and J is TRBJ1-3, with D unclear. The CDR3 spans 13 residues. V was shortened by 3 bases and J by 3 bases, with 6 bases between the two germline ends. Germline V gives CDR1 LGHNT, CDR2 FRNRAP. The CDR3 spells CASGFTFGNTIYF. The CDR3 DNA follows: TGTGCTAGTGGTTTTACATTTGGAAACACCATATATTTT.

The chain couples TRBV19 to TRBJ1-2; the D gene is possibly TRBD1 (6 bases). V lost 5 bases and J 4 bases, leaving 8 bases between the germline ends. Germline V gene data show CDR1 as LNHDA and CDR2 as SQIVND (reference sequence). This CDR3 is built from 12 residues. CDR3 region: CASSPQGYGYTF. Written as DNA, the CDR3 is TGTGCCAGTAGTCCACAGGGCTATGGCTACACCTTC.

The rearrangement uses TRBV21-1 and TRBJ1-1; the D call in the table, TRBD1, was not verified against the DNA. TRBV21-1 is noted as a pseudogene. The CDR3 spans 16 residues. The chain's CDR3 is CASSKSTGHLNTEAFF. CDR3 nucleotides: TGTGCCAGCAGCAAGTCAACCGGACACCTGAACACTGAAGCTTTCTTT.

This clonotype turned up a few times. The V gene is TRBV4-2, the J gene TRBJ2-1; 13 bases line up with TRBD2. Germline values: CDR1 LGHNA, CDR2 YNFKEQ. Trimming at V came to 5 bases and at J to 5 bases, leaving 3 bases not matched to a gene. The CDR3 has 15 residues. The CDR3 reads CASSYGTSGDNEQFF. The CDR3 bases are TGTGCCAGCAGCTACGGGACTAGCGGGGACAATGAGCAGTTCTTC.

There are many counts of this clonotype. This chain links TRBV20-1 with TRBJ1-5; D is ambiguous. The CDR3 is 15 residues long. Germline V lookup: CDR1 DFQATT, CDR2 SNEGSKA (reference sequence). Deletions cut 2 bases from V and 7 bases from J, with 18 bases between. The CDR3 is CSARPPGVMDQPQHF. Written as DNA, the CDR3 is TGCAGTGCTAGACCTCCTGGGGTGATGGACCAGCCCCAGCATTTT.

The chain has TRBV6-4 and TRBJ2-2, with a tentative D call TRBD1 (5 bases). This CDR3 contains 19 residues. From germline, CDR1 is MRHNA and CDR2 SNTAGT. V was cut by 6 bases and J by 6 bases, with 29 bases left in between. This CDR3 is CASRTAGAELGFWPGELFF. In nucleotides, the CDR3 is TGTGCCAGCAGGACGGCTGGGGCTGAGCTAGGTTTTTGGCCCGGGGAGCTGTTTTTT.

Many counts were recorded for this clonotype. V is TRBV12-3 or TRBV12-4 and J is TRBJ2-2; D is uncertain. V was clipped by 8 bases and J by 7 bases, with 11 bases between them. This CDR3 spans 12 amino acids. CDR3: CASGAWGGELFF. The CDR3 nucleotides are TGTGCCAGCGGAGCGTGGGGCGGGGAGCTGTTTTTT.

A single count supports this clonotype. The V and J genes are TRBV11-1 and TRBJ2-6, with unresolved D. Trimming took off 5 bases at V and 0 bases at J, with 23 bases between the two ends. This CDR3 is built from 20 residues. Germline loops: CDR1 SGHAT, CDR2 FQDESV (reference sequence). The CDR3 protein is CASSPEINSPRVSGANVLTF. The CDR3 bases are TGTGCCAGCAGCCCAGAGATAAACAGTCCCCGGGTCTCTGGGGCCAACGTCCTGACTTTC.

The chain has TRBV7-6 and TRBJ2-3; 8 bases match TRBD2. V lost 4 bases to trimming and J lost 2 bases; unmatched junction nucleotides: 8. Germline V gives CDR1 SGHVS, CDR2 FNYEAQ. This CDR3 contains 16 residues. CDR3 residues: CASSSTHGGATDTQYF. CDR3 coding DNA: TGTGCCAGCAGCTCAACCCACGGGGGGGCCACAGATACGCAGTATTTT.

This clonotype has a count of ten or more. The chain combines TRBV29-1 with TRBJ2-7; unclear D gene. Germline V gene data show CDR1 as SQVTM and CDR2 as ANQGSEA. The CDR3 is made up of 13 amino acids. Trimming took 3 bases from V and 2 from J, leaving 11 bases between them. CDR3: CSVEGQVPYEQYF. CDR3 nucleotides: TGCAGCGTTGAGGGCCAGGTCCCCTACGAGCAGTACTTC.

The gene calls are TRBV6-5 and TRBJ2-6; tentative D call: TRBD2 (6 bases). The CDR3 is 17 amino acids. Deletions cut 0 bases from V and 0 bases from J, with 9 bases between. The germline gives CDR1 MNHEY, CDR2 SVGAGI. The CDR3 DNA is TGTGCCAGCAGTTACTCCAGCGGGTACTCTGGGGCCAACGTCCTGACTTTC. Residues: CASSYSSGYSGANVLTF.

This clonotype was found a few times. This chain uses TRBV12-3 or TRBV12-4 with TRBJ2-7; possibly TRBD1 for D (5 bases). V gave up 5 bases and J gave up 2 bases, with 13 bases separating them. This CDR3 has 14 amino acids. The CDR3 reads CASSPDSLAYEQYF. CDR3 DNA: TGTGCCAGCAGTCCCGACAGCCTCGCCTACGAGCAGTACTTC.

For the CDR3, the DNA is TGTGCCAGCAGTTACTTGGGACAGGGGAGAGATACGCAGTATTTT. As protein: CASSYLGQGRDTQYF. This chain joins TRBV6-5 and TRBJ2-3; the match to TRBD1 covers 10 bases. The germline CDR1 and CDR2 sequences are MNHEY and SVGAGI. V trimming: 1 base; J trimming: 5 bases; junction bases outside the gene matches: 3. The CDR3 sequence is 15 residues long.

This clonotype has a handful of counts. The chain recombines TRBV6-4 with TRBJ2-1; TRBD2 might be the D (5 bases). V gave up 6 bases and J gave up 9 bases, with 18 bases separating them. The CDR3 sequence is 14 residues long. Per germline, CDR1 MRHNA and CDR2 SNTAGT. CDR3 protein: CASSTDEEGGEQFF. Here the CDR3 DNA reads TGTGCCAGCAGCACGGACGAAGAGGGTGGTGAGCAGTTCTTC.

The genes are TRBV4-2 and TRBJ1-6; perhaps TRBD1 as D (6 bases). The V gene lost 0 bases and the J gene lost 11 bases, with 20 bases spanning the gap. CDR3 length: 17 residues. Looked up from germline, CDR1 is LGHNA and CDR2 is YNFKEQ. This chain's CDR3 is CASSQESGGGHLPPLHF. CDR3 nucleotide sequence: TGTGCCAGCAGCCAAGAGTCCGGCGGGGGGCATTTGCCACCCCTCCACTTT.

In this sample, this clonotype turned up many times. This chain connects TRBV20-1 to TRBJ2-7; unclear D gene. The CDR3 consists of 12 residues. Germline lookup yields CDR1 DFQATT and CDR2 SNEGSKA (reference sequence). Deletions cut 7 bases from V and 0 bases from J, with 10 bases between. This chain's CDR3 is CSGLGSSYEQYF. CDR3 in DNA: TGCAGTGGCTTGGGCAGCTCCTACGAGCAGTACTTC.

This clonotype has a count of ten or more. The gene calls are TRBV2 and TRBJ2-3; D not certain. This CDR3 is 16 amino acids long. Trimming removed 6 bases at V and 2 bases at J, with 18 bases between. Germline loops: CDR1 SNHLY, CDR2 FYNNEI. CDR3 bases: TGTGCCAGCAGCGCCACGATTACTTCTGACACAGATACGCAGTATTTT. The encoded protein is CASSATITSDTDTQYF.

This clonotype showed up many times. The chain links TRBV5-5 to TRBJ1-2; D gene uncertain. The CDR3 contains 13 residues. Looked up from germline, CDR1 is SGHKS and CDR2 is YYEKEE (reference sequence). Trimming took off 3 bases at V and 7 bases at J, with 13 bases between the two ends. The CDR3 DNA follows: TGTGCCAGCAGCTCCAACATACAACGTGGCTACACCTTC. Translation: CASSSNIQRGYTF.